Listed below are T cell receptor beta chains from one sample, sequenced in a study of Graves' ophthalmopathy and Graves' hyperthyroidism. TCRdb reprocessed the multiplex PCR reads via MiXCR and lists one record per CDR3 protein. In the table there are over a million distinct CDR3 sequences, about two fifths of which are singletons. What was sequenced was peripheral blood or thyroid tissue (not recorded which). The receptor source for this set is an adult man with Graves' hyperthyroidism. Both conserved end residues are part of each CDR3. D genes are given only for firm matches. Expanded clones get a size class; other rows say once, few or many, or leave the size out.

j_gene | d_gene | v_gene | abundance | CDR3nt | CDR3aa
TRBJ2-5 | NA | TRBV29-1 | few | TGCAGCGTTGCCGATTGGGGGGCGGAGACCCAGTACTTC | CSVADWGAETQYF
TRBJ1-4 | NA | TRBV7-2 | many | TGTGCCAGCAGCTTAGGCCCAGCAGTTAATGAAAAACTGTTTTTT | CASSLGPAVNEKLFF
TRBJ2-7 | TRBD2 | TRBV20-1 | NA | TGCAGTGCTAGAGACACCGGGACTAGCGGGTTCTACGAGCAGTACTTC | CSARDTGTSGFYEQYF
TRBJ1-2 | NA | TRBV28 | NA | TGTGCCAGCAGTTTATTAGCCAACAACTATGGCTACACCTTC | CASSLLANNYGYTF
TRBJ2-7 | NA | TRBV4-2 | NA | TGTGCCAGCAGCACACTAGGCCGTCTCTACGAGCAGTACTTC | CASSTLGRLYEQYF
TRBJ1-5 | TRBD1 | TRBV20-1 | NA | TGCAGTGCTTTACAGGGGCAATATAGCAATCAGCCCCAGCATTTT | CSALQGQYSNQPQHF
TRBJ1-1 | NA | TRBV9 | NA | TGTGCCAGCAGCGTAACGGGGGCCGAAGCTTTCTTT | CASSVTGAEAFF
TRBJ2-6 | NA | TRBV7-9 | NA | TGTGCCAGCAGCTTAGGCGACAGCTCTGGGGCCAACGTCCTGACTTTC | CASSLGDSSGANVLTF
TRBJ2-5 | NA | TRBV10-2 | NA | TGCGCCAGCAGTGAGAAGAGGGGCGGAGAGACCCAGTACTTC | CASSEKRGGETQYF
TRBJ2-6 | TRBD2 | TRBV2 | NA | TGTGCCAGCATCTTCAGGGGACTAGCGGGATCTGGGGCCAACGTCCTGACTTTC | CASIFRGLAGSGANVLTF
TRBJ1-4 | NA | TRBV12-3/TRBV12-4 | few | TGTGCCAGCAGTTTAGGGGGGGAGCTTAATGAAAAACTGTTTTTT | CASSLGGELNEKLFF